The 21 T cell receptor beta chains below all came from one sample that was sequenced in a study of identical twins. A single record per CDR3 protein comes from TCRdb applying MiXCR to the 5' RACE reads. This sample yields 420,000 or so distinct CDR3 sequences, of which approximately 18% are seen a single time; around 12% belongs to the top ten. Input material: naive T cells sorted from blood. All receptors come from a man aged 45-65 years in good health.

At least ten counts were recorded for this clonotype. This chain connects TRBV20-1 to TRBJ1-5, with a tentative D call TRBD1 (6 bases). Per germline, CDR1 DFQATT and CDR2 SNEGSKA (reference sequence). The ends were cut back, 2 bases at V and 4 bases at J, with 12 bases in the middle. The CDR3 covers 14 residues. The CDR3 coding sequence is TGCAGTGCTAGAATCGGACAGCAAAATCAGCCCCAGCATTTT. Translating it yields CSARIGQQNQPQHF.

This clonotype appeared a single time. The rearrangement uses TRBV10-3 and TRBJ2-5; TRBD1 agrees at 12 bases. Germline V gene data show CDR1 as ENHRY and CDR2 as SYGVKD. V lost 5 bases and J lost 2; bases outside the gene matches: 6. The CDR3 is 16 residues long. The CDR3 DNA reads TGTGCCATCAGTTTCCGGGACAGGGGGCGTCAAGAGACCCAGTACTTC. Translated: CAISFRDRGRQETQYF.

In its sample, this clonotype was seen a few times. The rearrangement uses TRBV7-3 and TRBJ2-2; 12 nucleotides agree with TRBD2. This CDR3 region has 21 residues. Germline V CDR1 and CDR2: SGHTA, FQGTGA. The ends lost 1 base at V and 0 bases at J; junction bases unmatched: 12. CDR3 sequence: CASSLIPSVGLAGPNTGELFF. In DNA, the CDR3 is TGTGCCAGCAGCTTAATCCCTTCTGTGGGACTAGCGGGCCCGAACACCGGGGAGCTGTTTTTT. Drawing the rest from reference TRBV7-3 and TRBJ2-2, the complete variable domain is GAGVSQTPSNKVTEKGKYVELRCDPISGHTALYWYRQSLGQGPEFLIYFQGTGAADDSGLPNDRFFAVRPEGSVSTLKIQRTERGDSAVYLCASSLIPSVGLAGPNTGELFFGEGSRLTVL.

Only a few counts were recorded for this clonotype. The V gene is TRBV5-5, the J gene TRBJ1-5; D gene ambiguous. The CDR3 runs to 14 residues. Germline loops: CDR1 SGHKS, CDR2 YYEKEE (reference sequence). Trimming removed 1 base from V and 1 base from J, with 6 bases in between. The CDR3 bases are TGTGCCAGCAGCTTGATCGGCAGCAATCAGCCCCAGCATTTT. Residues: CASSLIGSNQPQHF. The full variable domain, in which reference TRBV5-5 and TRBJ1-5 provide the parts outside the CDR3, is DAGVTQSPTHLIKTRGQQVTLRCSPISGHKSVSWYQQVLGQGPQFIFQYYEKEERGRGNFPDRFSARQFPNYSSELNVNALLLGDSALYLCASSLIGSNQPQHFGDGTRLSIL.

This clonotype was seen at least ten times. It is unclear where the CDR3 begins or ends on the DNA, so no DNA is shown, and the CDR3 is as TCRdb lists it. The chain joins TRBV27 to TRBJ1-5; the D call of TRBD1 is as the table states it, not checked on the DNA. The CDR3 spans 16 residues, counting both ends. Per the germline V gene, CDR1 is MNHEY and CDR2 is SMNVEV (reference sequence). The CDR3 loop is CASSSSGQGASQPQHF.

The rearrangement joins TRBV12-3 or TRBV12-4 to TRBJ1-6; D is ambiguous. V dropped 6 bases and J dropped 4 bases, with 13 bases sitting between them. CDR3 length: 15 amino acids. CDR3 DNA: TGTGCCAGCAGCCAAAGGAATTTTTATAATTCACCCCTCCACTTT. This codes for CASSQRNFYNSPLHF.

V gene TRBV19 combines with J gene TRBJ1-2; D unclear. CDR3 length: 16 residues. V was pared by 0 bases and J by 2 bases, with 13 bases between. Germline V CDR1 and CDR2: LNHDA, SQIVND (reference sequence). CDR3 sequence: CASSIDQEGLNYGYTF. The CDR3 DNA follows: TGTGCCAGTAGTATAGATCAAGAGGGTTTAAACTATGGCTACACCTTC.

As DNA, the CDR3 is TGTGCCAGCATACCCCGTGGGGCGCATACGCAGTATTTT. It codes for CASIPRGAHTQYF. The chain uses TRBV7-7 and TRBJ2-3; tentatively, D is TRBD1 (5 bases). This CDR3 comprises 13 residues. Germline assignment: CDR1 SSHAT and CDR2 FNYEAQ (reference sequence). The V end was cut by 7 bases, the J end by 7 bases, with 15 bases between. The entire variable domain, with the rest obtained from reference TRBV7-7 and TRBJ2-3, is as follows: GAGVSQSPRYKVTKRGQDVTLRCDPISSHATLYWYQQALGQGPEFLTYFNYEAQPDKSGLPSDRFSAERPEGSISTLTIQRTEQRDSAMYRCASIPRGAHTQYFGPGTRLTVL.

This clonotype was seen only a few times. This chain links TRBV10-2 with TRBJ2-1; tentatively, D is TRBD2 (5 bases). The germline V gene has CDR1 WSHSY and CDR2 SAAADI. The CDR3 contains 15 residues. V was clipped by 3 bases and J by 3 bases, with 12 bases between them. CDR3 sequence reads: CASSEDYSLYNEQFF. The CDR3 nucleotides read TGCGCCAGCAGTGAAGACTATTCTCTCTACAATGAGCAGTTCTTC.

This clonotype was seen many times. The V gene is TRBV7-2, the J gene TRBJ2-1, with 8 bases fitting TRBD2. CDR1 SGHTA and CDR2 FQGNSA come from the germline V gene. V lost 0 bases and J lost 5; bases outside the gene matches: 6. The CDR3 is 16 amino acids. The CDR3 loop is CASSLATSGRHNEQFF. CDR3 DNA sequence: TGTGCCAGCAGCTTAGCAACTAGCGGAAGGCACAATGAGCAGTTCTTC.

This clonotype has more than one count but fewer than ten. The genes are TRBV20-1 and TRBJ2-2; the match to TRBD1 covers 7 bases. The CDR3 has 13 residues. Germline assignment: CDR1 DFQATT and CDR2 SNEGSKA (reference sequence). The V and J ends lost 6 bases and 6 bases, in that order; junction bases with no gene match: 7. The CDR3 region is CSAIDRAPGELFF. In DNA form, the CDR3 reads TGCAGTGCCATCGACAGGGCTCCCGGGGAGCTGTTTTTT.

This clonotype has ten or more counts. The chain joins TRBV25-1 to TRBJ1-2; D not certain. Germline CDR1 is MGHDK and CDR2 is SYGVNS. The CDR3 sequence is 14 residues long. V was trimmed by 3 bases and J by 2 bases, leaving 10 bases between them. This CDR3 is CASSEGILNYGYTF. In nucleotides, the CDR3 is TGTGCCAGCAGTGAGGGCATTTTAAACTATGGCTACACCTTC.

This rearrangement joins TRBV6-1 to TRBJ2-1; 7 nucleotides line up with TRBD1. The V and J ends lost 7 bases and 5 bases, in that order; junction bases with no gene match: 11. Germline values: CDR1 MNHNS, CDR2 SASEGT. The CDR3 extends over 15 amino acids. For the CDR3, the DNA is TGTGCCAGCAAAAAGCCCGGGACAGACCACAATGAGCAGTTCTTC. It translates to CASKKPGTDHNEQFF.

This clonotype was found a few times. This chain connects TRBV10-3 to TRBJ2-5, with a tentative D call TRBD2 (5 bases). The CDR3 loop spans 12 amino acids. The ends were cut back, 8 bases at V and 6 bases at J, with 13 bases in the middle. The germline CDR1 and CDR2 sequences are ENHRY and SYGVKD. Written as DNA, the CDR3 is TGTGCCATCGGTAGGGCCGGGAAGACCCAGTACTTC. It translates to CAIGRAGKTQYF.

A few counts support this clonotype. V and J are TRBV7-8 and TRBJ2-7; D remains unclear. Trimming took 1 base from V and 5 from J, leaving 9 bases between them. This CDR3 spans 13 amino acids. The germline gives CDR1 SGHVS, CDR2 FQNEAQ. The CDR3 loop reads CASSLGPRNEQYF. CDR3 in DNA: TGTGCCAGCAGCTTAGGACCTAGGAACGAGCAGTACTTC.

The sample holds a few counts of this clonotype. Here the CDR3 DNA reads TGCGCCAGCAGCCAAGAATTCCAGGGGAGGACGGAGACCCAGTACTTC. It encodes CASSQEFQGRTETQYF. The chain employs TRBV4-3 and TRBJ2-5, with D perhaps TRBD1 or TRBD2 (6 bases each). V was shortened by 0 bases and J by 5 bases, with 16 bases between the two germline ends. Germline loops: CDR1 LGHNA, CDR2 YSLEER. This CDR3 contains 16 residues.

This clonotype has ten or more counts. The chain recombines TRBV11-2 with TRBJ2-1; no reliable D call. The CDR3 length is 16 residues. Trimming removed 1 base from V and 7 bases from J, with 17 bases in between. From germline, CDR1 is SGHAT and CDR2 FQNNGV. CDR3 residues: CASSLVLSTSGNEQFF. The CDR3 nucleotides are TGTGCCAGCAGCTTAGTCTTGTCTACCTCTGGGAATGAGCAGTTCTTC.

As to this clonotype: One junction end does not reproduce the germline sequence, and a read error may be involved. The chain employs TRBV20-1 and TRBJ1-2, with D uncertain. CDR3 length: 13 residues. From germline, CDR1 is DFQATT and CDR2 SNEGSKA (reference sequence). The CDR3 sequence: CSARERLPRDPQF. The CDR3 DNA reads TGCAGTGCTAGAGAACGTCTTCCCCGGGATCCACAATTC.

This sequence joins TRBV20-1 and TRBJ2-5; D not resolved. The V end lost 6 bases, the J end lost 5 bases, and 13 bases lay between the germline ends. The CDR3 spans 12 residues. In germline, CDR1 is DFQATT, CDR2 SNEGSKA (reference sequence). The CDR3 nucleotides read TGCAGTGCCCCCCCCTTGGGGGAGACCCAGTACTTC. Translating gives CSAPPLGETQYF.

Only a few counts were recorded for this clonotype. The V call is TRBV7-8, the J call TRBJ2-7, with D unresolved. Trimming took off 5 bases at V and 4 bases at J, with 15 bases between the two ends. The CDR3 sequence is 14 residues long. Germline CDR1 is SGHVS and CDR2 is FQNEAQ. CDR3 residues: CASSPLGSGYEQYF. The CDR3 DNA reads TGTGCCAGCAGCCCCCTGGGGTCGGGTTACGAGCAGTACTTC.

The chain employs TRBV6-1 and TRBJ2-6, with 7 bases aligning to TRBD1. This CDR3 is built from 14 residues. J was trimmed by 3 bases and V by 5 bases; bases with no gene match: 1. The germline V gene has CDR1 MNHNS and CDR2 SASEGT. CDR3 amino acids: CASSQGVGANVLTF. CDR3 sequence (DNA): TGTGCCAGCAGTCAGGGGGTTGGGGCCAACGTCCTGACTTTC.